This record covers a single T cell receptor beta chain. Investigators prepared the TCR beta libraries by applying iRepertoire HTBI primers and Arm-PCR of CDR3 regions. MiXCR, applied by TCRdb to the multiplex PCR reads, yields one record per CDR3 protein. This sample has a few hundred thousand distinct CDR3 sequences, with about 20% found just once. This record belongs to a study of regulatory T cells in long-lasting Graves disease. Time point indicated: persistent/refractory GD, antithyroid drugs over 5 years with positive TRAb. Construction of the TCR library relied on RNA isolated from PBMCs. The CDR3 runs to 17 residues. Per germline, CDR1 MNHNS and CDR2 SASEGT. Trimming left V 6 bases short and J 1 base short, with 18 bases between.

The chain combines TRBV6-1 with TRBJ2-2; D not certain. The source of this sequence is a female donor with Graves disease. Sequenced material: peripheral blood mononuclear cells (PBMCs), taken when the disease was refractory, from a patient treated with antithyroid drugs. CDR3 nucleotide sequence: TGTGCCAGCAGCCACCCCATGGTCGGAATGAACACCGGGGAGCTGTTTTTT. Translation gives CASSHPMVGMNTGELFF.